A selection of T cell receptor beta chains follows, all from one sample in a study of T-cell memory formation after mild COVID-19. Each CDR3 protein is one row after TCRdb ran MiXCR on the 5' RACE reads. The sample lists around 150,000 distinct CDR3 sequences; more than 14% were seen once. Specimen: PBMCs or a T cell subset sorted from them (not recorded which). The source of these receptors is an adult woman who had mild COVID-19 (a few samples of this study predate the infection). Cell type and time point are not known. The CDR3 runs from the conserved cysteine through the conserved F or W. Each record gives: CDR3 protein, CDR3 length, J gene, V gene, clone size. Clone size is shown for a subset of rows, as once, few, many or a class of expanded clone.

CASSEDLANTEAFF | 14 | TRBJ1-1 | TRBV6-1 | .
CATSDFLLAGGTGELFF | 17 | TRBJ2-2 | TRBV24-1 | few
CASSAGLFGDRRTGELFF | 18 | TRBJ2-2 | TRBV5-5 | .
CASSQWRQGSVSYEQYF | 17 | TRBJ2-7 | TRBV4-1 | few
CASSQAAPGTSGGPQETQYF | 20 | TRBJ2-5 | TRBV4-1 | few
CASSPSGEGETQYF | 14 | TRBJ2-5 | TRBV7-7 | few
CASSLVTTGWGTEAFF | 16 | TRBJ1-1 | TRBV13 | .
CASSTRQGEGTEAFF | 15 | TRBJ1-1 | TRBV5-1 | .
CSARRVETSTGELFF | 15 | TRBJ2-2 | TRBV20-1 | .
CASSPGLAGNEQYF | 14 | TRBJ2-7 | TRBV7-2 | few
CSVRQGDYEQYF | 12 | TRBJ2-7 | TRBV29-1 | few
CASTRQYSMNTEAFF | 15 | TRBJ1-1 | TRBV4-2 | few
CSVERLAGERISYEQYF | 17 | TRBJ2-7 | TRBV29-1 | .
CASSRGGQETQYF | 13 | TRBJ2-5 | TRBV5-1 | few
CASNPGLPNTEAFF | 14 | TRBJ1-1 | TRBV12-3/TRBV12-4 | .
CASSEVDISNQPQHF | 15 | TRBJ1-5 | TRBV19 | few
CASSFRGEQYF | 11 | TRBJ2-7 | TRBV27 | .
CASRGGGANVLTF | 13 | TRBJ2-6 | TRBV2 | .
CASSPSTGGIDTQYF | 15 | TRBJ2-3 | TRBV18 | few
CASSPPAGSSTEAFF | 15 | TRBJ1-1 | TRBV18 | .
CASSLSYMNTEAFF | 14 | TRBJ1-1 | TRBV5-1 | .
CASRSRQGATEAFF | 14 | TRBJ1-1 | TRBV7-9 | few
CASSKPGQGVDYGYTF | 16 | TRBJ1-2 | TRBV7-9 | .
CASRGGYPPLISTDTQYF | 18 | TRBJ2-3 | TRBV6-5 | few
CASSRDRERGEQFF | 14 | TRBJ2-1 | TRBV3-1 | few
CASSQDRGGDTQYF | 14 | TRBJ2-3 | TRBV6-5 | .
CASSPERFIANYGYTF | 16 | TRBJ1-2 | TRBV12-3/TRBV12-4 | .
CASSSLAGGQYNEQFF | 16 | TRBJ2-1 | TRBV11-2 | few
CASSPTPLAGSDEQYF | 16 | TRBJ2-7 | TRBV6-5 | .
CASSLGQATSNYGYTF | 16 | TRBJ1-2 | TRBV5-1 | .
CASSLAGPYNEQFF | 14 | TRBJ2-1 | TRBV12-3/TRBV12-4 | .
CSARSSGRSLTGELFF | 16 | TRBJ2-2 | TRBV20-1 | .
CASSLPSYNEQFF | 13 | TRBJ2-1 | TRBV12-3/TRBV12-4 | .
CASSASNQPQHF | 12 | TRBJ1-5 | TRBV6-6 | few
CASSSGTGNNEQFF | 14 | TRBJ2-1 | TRBV7-3 | .
CAIQAGGTDTQYF | 13 | TRBJ2-3 | TRBV27 | few
CATLLDSRSSYNEQFF | 16 | TRBJ2-1 | TRBV12-3/TRBV12-4 | few
CSVSTGQVYEQYF | 13 | TRBJ2-7 | TRBV29-1 | .
CASSIFGGHEQYF | 13 | TRBJ2-7 | TRBV19 | .
CSVEGAGNTIYF | 12 | TRBJ1-3 | TRBV29-1 | few
CSARDANYEQYF | 12 | TRBJ2-7 | TRBV20-1 | few
CANSVVGSTHDEAFF | 15 | TRBJ1-1 | TRBV9 | few
CASSTLGSTDTQYF | 14 | TRBJ2-3 | TRBV12-3/TRBV12-4 | few
CATSDGSDYEQYF | 13 | TRBJ2-7 | TRBV24-1 | few
CASSLARSGSTGANVLTF | 18 | TRBJ2-6 | TRBV5-1 | .
CASSLGGTGRDEQFF | 15 | TRBJ2-1 | TRBV12-3/TRBV12-4 | .
CASSLNTGGTKTQYF | 15 | TRBJ2-5 | TRBV27 | .
CATSDSLSPRGSSNQPQHF | 19 | TRBJ1-5 | TRBV24-1 | few